This T cell receptor (beta chain) appears in the sequencing data of a study of human T cells and chemical hapten exposure. TCRdb ran MiXCR on the RACE reads and lists one entry per CDR3 protein. The repertoire includes more than 90,000 distinct CDR3 sequences, about 10% of them detected once, and 2.5% to 4% sits in the top ten. The time point denotes: patch test 2, 6 weeks after DPC sensitization. Documented treatment: therapeutic diphenylcyclopropenone sensitization with weekly scalp DPC. The material sequenced was whole blood, taken in connection with sensitization to the hapten diphenylcyclopropenone (DPC). The clonotype originates from a woman between 40 and 50 years old with alopecia areata. Some clones in this sample may be carry-over from other donors' samples.

DNA for the CDR3: TGCGCCAGCAGCCAAGATAGGACTGTGTGGGATACGCAGTATTTT. Amino acid sequence: CASSQDRTVWDTQYF. V is TRBV4-1 and J is TRBJ2-3; D is perhaps TRBD2 (5 bases). CDR1 MGHRA and CDR2 YSYEKL come from the germline V gene. The CDR3 loop spans 15 amino acids. Trimming stripped 0 bases from V and 6 bases from J, with 13 bases between.